This T cell receptor beta chain was sequenced in a study of breast tumors, draining lymph nodes, adjacent tissues. Points from the study as a whole: Compared with basal-like, luminal-like tumors shared significantly more repertoire with nontumor tissue. Tumor repertoires ranked between lymph nodes and nontumor tissue in diversity, with V and J gene preferences.

As concerns this clonotype: Its target is not known.

TCRdb called the multiplex PCR reads again in MiXCR, with one record for every CDR3 protein. This sample yields about 63,000 distinct CDR3 sequences, of which less than 60% are seen a single time; about 19% belongs to the top ten. V gave up 1 base and J gave up 7 bases, with 11 bases separating them. The germline gives CDR1 MNHNS, CDR2 SASEGT. There are 14 residues in the CDR3. The TCR comes from a female donor with breast cancer. Some clones in this sample may be carry-over from other donors' samples. The sample comprised breast tumor tissue. The genes are TRBV6-1 and TRBJ2-1; D not resolved. CDR3 sequence (DNA): TGTGCCAGCAGTGAAGATACAGCTCCTAATGAGCAGTTCTTC. Translation gives CASSEDTAPNEQFF.